This TCR beta chain was sequenced for a study of cytomegalovirus exposure and HLA in healthy donors. Findings and limits, study-wide: Later work found most CMV-associated TCR beta chains apparently HLA-restricted. Listed as cytomegalovirus-associated were roughly 180 TCR beta chains.

The CDR3 covers 15 residues. Per the germline V gene, CDR1 is SEHNR and CDR2 is FQNEAQ (reference sequence). J gave up 7 bases and V 0 bases, and 5 bases lay outside the gene matches. Comments on this clone: The antigen remains undetermined.

The PCR made use of 60 Vbeta and 13 Jbeta primers. Original processing methods: The count from a later analysis was some 81 million unique TCR beta chains, 9.5 million to 11 million of them shared. Data came from immunoSEQ multiplex PCR; TCRdb stores just in-frame clones and leaves some out. D and trimming were read from the DNA, whereas the V and J calls and clone size are those reported in that table. The data contain 85,000 to 130,000 clones, 70% to 85% of them seen just once; the ten biggest clones take up roughly 1.2%. The TCR was taken from a young woman in good health and CMV-seronegative. Specimen: PBMCs. V is TRBV7-9 and J is TRBJ1-4; 7 nucleotides line up with TRBD1. The CDR3 DNA reads as TGTGCCAGCAGCTTAGCAGGGGGCGCGGGTGAAAAACTGTTTTTT. Translation gives CASSLAGGAGEKLFF.